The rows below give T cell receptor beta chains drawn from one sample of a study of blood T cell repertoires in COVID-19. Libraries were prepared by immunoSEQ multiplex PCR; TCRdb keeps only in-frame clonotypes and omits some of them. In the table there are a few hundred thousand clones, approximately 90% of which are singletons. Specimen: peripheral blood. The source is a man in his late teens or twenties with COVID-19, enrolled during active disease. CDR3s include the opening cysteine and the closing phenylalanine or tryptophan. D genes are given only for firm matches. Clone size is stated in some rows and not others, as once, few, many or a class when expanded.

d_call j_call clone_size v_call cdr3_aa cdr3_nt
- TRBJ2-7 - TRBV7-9 CASSSYYEQYF TGTGCCAGCAGTTCTTATTACGAGCAGTACTTC
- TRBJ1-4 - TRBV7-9 CASSPPIEEKLFF TGTGCCAGCAGCCCCCCTATAGAGGAAAAACTGTTTTTT
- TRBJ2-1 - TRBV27 CASSYRETYNEQFF TGTGCCAGCAGTTACAGGGAGACCTACAATGAGCAGTTCTTC
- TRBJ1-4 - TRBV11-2 CASRGITGRVEKLFF TGTGCCAGCAGGGGGATAACAGGCCGGGTAGAAAAACTGTTTTTT
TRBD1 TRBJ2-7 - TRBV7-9 CASSFSWKQGVHEQYF TGTGCCAGCAGCTTTAGTTGGAAACAGGGGGTCCACGAGCAGTACTTC
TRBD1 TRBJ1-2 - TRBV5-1 CASSLWTGGDYGYTF TGCGCCAGCAGCTTGTGGACAGGGGGCGACTATGGCTACACCTTC
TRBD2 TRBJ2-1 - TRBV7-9 CASSLAGGILNEQFF TGTGCCAGCAGCTTAGCGGGAGGGATCCTCAATGAGCAGTTCTTC
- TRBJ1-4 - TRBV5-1 CASSLSGATNEKLFF TGCGCCAGCAGCTTGAGCGGCGCAACTAATGAAAAACTGTTTTTT
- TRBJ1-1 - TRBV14 CASSYASGVSTEAFF TGTGCCAGCAGCTACGCCTCGGGGGTAAGCACTGAAGCTTTCTTT
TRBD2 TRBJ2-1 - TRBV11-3 CASSYRQTSGRGNNEQFF TGTGCCAGCAGCTATCGCCAAACTAGCGGGAGAGGAAACAATGAGCAGTTCTTC
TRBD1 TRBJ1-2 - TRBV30 CAWSVNRGIYGYTF TGTGCCTGGAGTGTCAACAGGGGGATCTATGGCTACACCTTC
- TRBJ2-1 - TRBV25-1 CASTPGQREYNEQFF TGTGCCAGCACCCCGGGACAGCGGGAGTACAATGAGCAGTTCTTC
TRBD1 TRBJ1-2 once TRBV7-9 CASSWMGQTSYGYTF TGTGCCAGCAGCTGGATGGGACAGACGAGCTATGGCTACACCTTC
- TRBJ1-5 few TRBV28 CASSFDASEQPQHF TGTGCCAGCAGTTTCGATGCTTCCGAGCAGCCCCAGCATTTT
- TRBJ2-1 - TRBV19 CASSMSLQLNEQFF TGTGCCAGTAGTATGAGTCTCCAACTCAATGAGCAGTTCTTC
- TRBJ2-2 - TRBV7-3 CASSWQGNTGELFF TGTGCCAGCAGCTGGCAGGGAAACACCGGGGAGCTGTTTTTT
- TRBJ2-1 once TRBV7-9 CASSPAYNEQFF TGTGCCAGTTCGCCAGCCTACAATGAGCAGTTCTTC
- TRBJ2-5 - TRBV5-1 CASSTRDQAETQYF TGCGCCAGCAGCACCCGGGATCAGGCAGAGACCCAGTACTTC
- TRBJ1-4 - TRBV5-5 CASSSPGASTATNEKLFF TGTGCCAGCAGCTCTCCGGGAGCCTCAACTGCAACTAATGAAAAACTGTTTTTT
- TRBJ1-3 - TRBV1 CTSRPRDRGLLGGNTIYF TGCACCAGCAGGCCCCGGGACAGGGGGCTTTTAGGTGGAAACACCATATATTTT
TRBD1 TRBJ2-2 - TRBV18 CASSPGTVNTGELFF TGTGCCAGCTCCCCCGGGACAGTGAACACCGGGGAGCTGTTTTTT
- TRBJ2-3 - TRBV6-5 CASKDLMVTDTQYF TGTGCCAGCAAAGACTTAATGGTCACAGATACGCAGTATTTT
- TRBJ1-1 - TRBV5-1 CASSLDSVNTEAFF TGCGCCAGCAGCTTGGATAGCGTGAACACTGAAGCTTTCTTT
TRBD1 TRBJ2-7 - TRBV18 CASSPGQGAYEQYF TGTGCCAGCTCCCCGGGACAGGGGGCGTACGAGCAGTACTTC
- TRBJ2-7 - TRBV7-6 CASSPNSLGKDEQYF TGTGCCAGCAGCCCCAACAGCCTCGGTAAGGACGAGCAGTACTTC
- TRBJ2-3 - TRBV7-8 CASSLGRSTDTQYF TGTGCCAGCAGCTTAGGCAGGTCCACAGATACGCAGTATTTT
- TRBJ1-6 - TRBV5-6 CASSLDRHNSPLHF TGTGCCAGCAGCTTGGACAGACATAATTCACCCCTCCACTTT
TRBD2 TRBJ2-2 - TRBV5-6 CASSYRTSGVLTGELFF TGTGCCAGCAGCTACCGGACTAGCGGGGTCCTCACCGGGGAGCTGTTTTTT
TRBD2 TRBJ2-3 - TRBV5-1 CASSLRGSGRVREDTDTQYF TGCGCCAGCAGCTTGCGAGGTAGCGGGAGGGTACGGGAAGACACAGATACGCAGTATTTT
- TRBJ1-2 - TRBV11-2 CASSFSGSNYGYTF TGTGCCAGCAGCTTCTCAGGGTCCAACTATGGCTACACCTTC
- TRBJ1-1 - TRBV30 CASRPIRSEAFF TGTGCCTCCCGCCCTATCCGCTCTGAAGCTTTCTTT
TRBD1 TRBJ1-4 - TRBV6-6 CASRTTAGQGEKLFF TGTGCCAGCAGAACGACCGCCGGACAGGGGGAAAAACTGTTTTTT
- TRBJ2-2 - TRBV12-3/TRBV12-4 CASTSTVTGELFF TGTGCCAGCACCTCAACGGTGACCGGGGAGCTGTTTTTT
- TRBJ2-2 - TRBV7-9 CASSSGQGGTGELFF TGTGCCAGCAGCTCCGGGCAGGGTGGCACCGGGGAGCTGTTTTTT
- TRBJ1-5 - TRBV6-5 CASSYGGLRDQPQHF TGTGCCAGCAGTTACGGAGGATTGAGGGATCAGCCCCAGCATTTT
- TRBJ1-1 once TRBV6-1 CASSEYGKNTEAFF TGTGCCAGCAGTGAATACGGGAAGAACACTGAAGCTTTCTTT
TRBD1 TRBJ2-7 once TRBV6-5 CASNRDRTYEQYF TGTGCCAGTAACCGGGACAGAACCTACGAGCAGTACTTC
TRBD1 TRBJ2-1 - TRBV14 CASSQMDRGWDEQFF TGTGCCAGCAGCCAAATGGACAGGGGGTGGGATGAGCAGTTCTTC
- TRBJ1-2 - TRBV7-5 CVRSLNRDRDNYGYTF TGTGTCAGAAGCTTAAACCGGGACAGGGACAATTATGGCTACACCTTC